This is a list of T cell receptor beta chains from one sample in a study of OX40 agonist ivuxolimab in advanced cancers. TCRdb keeps only in-frame clones here, not all; method: immunoSEQ multiplex PCR. The table shows 20,000 or so clones, with 86% occurring only once. Source: CD4+ or CD8+ T cells sorted from blood, taken in a trial of the OX40 agonist ivuxolimab. Receptors originate from an adult with an advanced solid tumor such as melanoma, head and neck, liver or kidney cancer. Each CDR3 is given with its conserved first and last residue. A D gene is named only where the DNA matches it firmly. Clone size is given for some rows only: seen once, a few or many times, or a class if the clone is expanded.

j_call,clone_size,v_call,d_call,cdr3_nt,cdr3_aa
TRBJ2-3,once,TRBV27,TRBD2,TGTGCCAGCAGTGATAGCGGGAGGGCCACAGATACGCAGTATTTT,CASSDSGRATDTQYF
TRBJ2-1,.,TRBV27,.,TGTGCCAGCAGTTTCAGGTCCTACAATGAGCAGTTCTTC,CASSFRSYNEQFF
TRBJ1-1,.,TRBV6-5,.,TGTGCCAGCAGACACGAGAGGACCCTGGAAACTGAAGCTTTCTTT,CASRHERTLETEAFF
TRBJ1-3,.,TRBV5-1,.,TGCGCCAGCACGATCCTGGGGGTCGGAACTGGAAACACCATATATTTT,CASTILGVGTGNTIYF
TRBJ2-2,.,TRBV30,TRBD1,TGTGCCTGGAGTGTGGGTTGGGACAGGGGTTCCCACACCGGGGAGCTGTTTTTT,CAWSVGWDRGSHTGELFF
TRBJ1-1,.,TRBV19,TRBD1,TGTGCCAGTAGTCCCAGCGCCGGGACAGGGAACGCTTTCTTT,CASSPSAGTGNAFF
TRBJ2-7,.,TRBV7-9,.,TGTGCCAGCAGCTTAGGATCAGGGGCGGCCTACGAGCAGTACTTC,CASSLGSGAAYEQYF
TRBJ1-5,.,TRBV28,TRBD1,TGTGCCAGCAGTTTATGGGGACAGCCAAAACCAAATCAGCCCCAGCATTTT,CASSLWGQPKPNQPQHF
TRBJ2-1,.,TRBV27,.,TGTGCCAGCAGTTTATGGGGTAGCGGAGTCCGGGATGAGCAGTTCTTC,CASSLWGSGVRDEQFF
TRBJ2-1,.,TRBV6-6,.,TGTGCCAGCATATCCGGGGGTCTCAATGAGCAGTTCTTC,CASISGGLNEQFF
TRBJ2-1,.,TRBV11-2,.,TGTGCCAGCAGCTTGTGGGACCAAAACAATGAGCAGTTCTTC,CASSLWDQNNEQFF
TRBJ2-7,.,TRBV6-6,.,TGTGCCAGCAGTTTGGAGGGAGTGGCCCGCGAGCAGTACTTC,CASSLEGVAREQYF
TRBJ1-5,.,TRBV6-6,.,TGTGCCACACGCTGGTACCAACAGCCCCAGCATTTT,CATRWYQQPQHF
TRBJ1-2,.,TRBV6-1,.,TGTGCCAGCAGCCCGACAGATACTTATTCTTATGGCTACACCTTC,CASSPTDTYSYGYTF
TRBJ2-1,.,TRBV5-1,TRBD2,TGCGCCAGCAGCCCTTCTAGGGGACTAGCGGGAGGGTGGACCTACAATGAGCAGTTCTTC,CASSPSRGLAGGWTYNEQFF
TRBJ2-7,medium-sized,TRBV6-1,.,TGTGCCAGCAGTGAAGTGGGAACGAACGAGCAGTACTTC,CASSEVGTNEQYF
TRBJ2-1,.,TRBV2,.,TGTGCCAGCAGTGACGATAGCAATGAGCAGTTCTTC,CASSDDSNEQFF
TRBJ1-5,.,TRBV19,TRBD1,TGTGCCAGTAGTATAGTTGCCGGGACAGGGGAAGGGCAGCATTTT,CASSIVAGTGEGQHF
TRBJ1-2,.,TRBV6-1,.,TGTGCCAGCAGTGATCTGGACTATGGCTACACCTTC,CASSDLDYGYTF
TRBJ2-2,.,TRBV2,TRBD2,TGTGCCAGCAGATTTCTAGCGGAAAACACCGGGGAGCTGTTTTTT,CASRFLAENTGELFF
TRBJ1-1,.,TRBV14,TRBD1,TGTGCCAGCAGCCAAAGGGACAGAATGAACACTGAAGCTTTCTTT,CASSQRDRMNTEAFF
TRBJ2-4,.,TRBV13,TRBD1,TGTGCCAGCAGCGGAAACAGGGGGGCAGCAAACATTCAGTACTTC,CASSGNRGAANIQYF
TRBJ2-3,.,TRBV11-2,TRBD2,TGTGCCAGCAGCTCCACTAGCGGGAGTGATAAAGATACGCAGTATTTT,CASSSTSGSDKDTQYF
TRBJ2-7,.,TRBV29-1,.,TGCAGCGTTGAGATCGGGGAGAACAGTGGGGTCAACTACGAGCAGTACTTC,CSVEIGENSGVNYEQYF
TRBJ2-7,.,TRBV27,TRBD1,TGTGCCAGCAGTCCGGACAGGGAGGCATACGAGCAGTACTTC,CASSPDREAYEQYF
TRBJ1-3,.,TRBV19,.,TGTGCCAGTAGTATCACGGCGAGCTCTGGAAACACCATATATTTT,CASSITASSGNTIYF
TRBJ2-7,.,TRBV28,.,TGTGCCAGCAGTCCGACTGTACCTCACTCCTACGAGCAGTACTTC,CASSPTVPHSYEQYF
TRBJ1-2,few,TRBV11-2,TRBD1,TGTGCCAGCAACGGACAGGAACAAGTTGGCTACACCTTC,CASNGQEQVGYTF
TRBJ2-7,.,TRBV7-2,.,TGTGCCAGCAGGGCTCGACAGGGTACGCTAGCGGGCCAACCCTACGAGCAGTACTTC,CASRARQGTLAGQPYEQYF
TRBJ2-1,.,TRBV7-6,TRBD2,TGTGCCAGCAGCTTACGAAGCGGGAGAGGGGGTGTTGATGAGCAGTTCTTC,CASSLRSGRGGVDEQFF
TRBJ1-2,.,TRBV6-4,.,TGTGCCAGCAGTGACTCGGCCGGCTACACCTTC,CASSDSAGYTF
TRBJ1-4,.,TRBV4-1,.,TGCGCCAGCAGCGGGCAGAGCAGGGAGAATGAAAAACTGTTTTTT,CASSGQSRENEKLFF
TRBJ2-7,.,TRBV2,.,TGTGCCAGCAGTGAACGGCAGAAGGCCTACGAGCAGTACTTC,CASSERQKAYEQYF
TRBJ1-2,.,TRBV15,.,TGTGCCACCAGCAGAGAAGGGAGCCCTGATGGCTACACCTTC,CATSREGSPDGYTF
TRBJ2-1,.,TRBV27,.,TGTGCCAGCAGTTTATTTGATGAGCAGTTCTTC,CASSLFDEQFF
TRBJ1-2,.,TRBV6-1,.,TGTGCCAGCAGTGAAACGGCCACGGGGGTCGGGGGTGGCTACACCTTC,CASSETATGVGGGYTF
TRBJ1-2,.,TRBV27,TRBD1,TGTGCCAGCAGACCCGACAGGGGAGGTGAAGACTATGGCTACACCTTC,CASRPDRGGEDYGYTF
TRBJ1-1,.,TRBV6-1,.,TGTGCCAGCAGGGAGGGTGACCCGAACACTGAAGCTTTCTTT,CASREGDPNTEAFF
TRBJ1-5,.,TRBV27,TRBD1,TGTGCCAGCAGTTTTGACAGGGGGGGAAATCAGCCCCAGCATTTT,CASSFDRGGNQPQHF
TRBJ2-7,.,TRBV4-1,.,TGCGCCAGCCAAGAAGGCGGGGTAGACGAGCAGTACTTC,CASQEGGVDEQYF
TRBJ2-7,few,TRBV5-1,.,TGCGCCAGCAGCCCAGGACTCGGGGCCATCTACGAGCAGTACTTC,CASSPGLGAIYEQYF
TRBJ2-7,.,TRBV4-1,.,TGCGCCAGCAGCCAAGATTTGGGATCCGAGCAGTACTTC,CASSQDLGSEQYF
TRBJ1-1,.,TRBV6-6,.,TGTGCCAGCAGTCTCCCCCGGGCGGGGATGAACACTGAAGCTTTCTTT,CASSLPRAGMNTEAFF
TRBJ2-3,.,TRBV5-1,.,TGCGCCAGCAGCCCTTTTAGAGACACAGATACGCAGTATTTT,CASSPFRDTDTQYF
TRBJ1-3,.,TRBV5-1,.,TGCGCCAGCAGCTTAGGGACACCTAAACCGAGCGGCTCTGGAAACACCATATATTTT,CASSLGTPKPSGSGNTIYF
TRBJ1-1,.,TRBV5-1,.,TGCGCCAGCAGCTTGGTGGGTGAGCTTTCGAACACTGAAGCTTTCTTT,CASSLVGELSNTEAFF
TRBJ1-6,once,TRBV5-6,TRBD1,TGTGCCAGCAGAACGACAGGGACCCGCGCCTATAATTCACCCCTCCACTTT,CASRTTGTRAYNSPLHF
TRBJ1-5,.,TRBV19,.,TGTGCCAGTAGTATGTTTGACCTCGAAAATCAGCCCCAGCATTTT,CASSMFDLENQPQHF
TRBJ2-3,.,TRBV11-3,.,TGTGCCAGCAGCTTAGTCGGTGGGGGGGCCGATACGCAGTATTTT,CASSLVGGGADTQYF
TRBJ2-7,.,TRBV19,.,TGTGCCAGTAGTCTTATCGGAGGGGAATCCTACGAGCAGTACTTC,CASSLIGGESYEQYF
TRBJ2-5,.,TRBV28,.,TGTGCCAGCAGCCGACGGGGGCCCTGGGGGGAGACCCAGTACTTC,CASSRRGPWGETQYF
TRBJ2-1,.,TRBV19,TRBD2,TGTGCCAGTAGTATCGGAACTAGCGGGAGGATCCTCTACAATGAGCAGTTCTTC,CASSIGTSGRILYNEQFF
TRBJ2-2,.,TRBV10-3,.,TGTGCCACTAAGGGGGGGAGCACCGGGGAGCTGTTTTTT,CATKGGSTGELFF